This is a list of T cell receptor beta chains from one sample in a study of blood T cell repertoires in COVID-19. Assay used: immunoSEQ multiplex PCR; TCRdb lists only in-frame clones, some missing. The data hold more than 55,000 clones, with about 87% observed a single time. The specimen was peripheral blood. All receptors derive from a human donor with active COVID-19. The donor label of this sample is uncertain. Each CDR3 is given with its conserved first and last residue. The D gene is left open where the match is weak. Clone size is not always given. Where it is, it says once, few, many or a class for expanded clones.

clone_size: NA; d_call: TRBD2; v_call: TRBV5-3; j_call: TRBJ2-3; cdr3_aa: CARSLDSGREGDPDTQYF; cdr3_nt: TGTGCCAGAAGCTTGGATAGCGGGAGGGAGGGGGACCCGGATACGCAGTATTTT
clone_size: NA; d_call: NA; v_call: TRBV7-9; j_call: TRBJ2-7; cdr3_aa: CASSFWSQGWHEQYF; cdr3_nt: TGTGCCAGCAGCTTTTGGAGTCAGGGTTGGCACGAGCAGTACTTC
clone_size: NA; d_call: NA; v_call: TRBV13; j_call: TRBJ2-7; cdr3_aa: CASSASYEQYF; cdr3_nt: TGTGCCAGCAGCGCGTCGTACGAGCAGTACTTC
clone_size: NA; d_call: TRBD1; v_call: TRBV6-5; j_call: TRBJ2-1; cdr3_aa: CASSYWQGAYNEQFF; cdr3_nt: TGTGCCAGCAGTTACTGGCAGGGGGCCTACAATGAGCAGTTCTTC
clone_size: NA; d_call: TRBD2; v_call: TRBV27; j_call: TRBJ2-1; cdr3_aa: CASTLLAGGNEQFF; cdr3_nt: TGTGCCAGCACCCTACTAGCGGGAGGGAATGAGCAGTTCTTC
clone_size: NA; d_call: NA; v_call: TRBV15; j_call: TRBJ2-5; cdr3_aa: CATSRQAQETQYF; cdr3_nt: TGTGCCACCAGCAGACAGGCCCAAGAGACCCAGTACTTC
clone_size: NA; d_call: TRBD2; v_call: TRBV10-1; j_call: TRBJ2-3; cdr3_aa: CASDTQGREAGTDTQYF; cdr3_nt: TGCGCCAGCGATACCCAGGGGCGGGAGGCGGGAACAGATACGCAGTATTTT
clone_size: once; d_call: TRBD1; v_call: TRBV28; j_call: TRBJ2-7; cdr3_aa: CASTLTGENYEQYF; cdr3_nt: TGTGCCAGCACCCTTACAGGGGAAAACTACGAGCAGTACTTC
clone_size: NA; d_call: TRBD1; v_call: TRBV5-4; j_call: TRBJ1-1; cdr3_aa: CASSPEGQGFYTEAFF; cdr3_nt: TGTGCCAGCAGCCCTGAAGGACAGGGTTTTTACACTGAAGCTTTCTTT
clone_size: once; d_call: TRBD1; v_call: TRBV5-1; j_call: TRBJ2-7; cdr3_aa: CASSWTGPSEQYF; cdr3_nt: TGCGCCAGCAGCTGGACAGGGCCCTCGGAGCAGTACTTC
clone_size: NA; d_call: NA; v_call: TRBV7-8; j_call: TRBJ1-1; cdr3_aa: CASSPNGARTEAFF; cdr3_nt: TGTGCCAGCAGCCCGAATGGGGCGCGCACTGAAGCTTTCTTT
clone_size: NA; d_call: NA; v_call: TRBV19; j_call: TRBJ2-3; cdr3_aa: CASSETGHRTDTQYF; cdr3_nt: TGTGCCAGTAGTGAAACAGGGCACCGGACAGATACGCAGTATTTT
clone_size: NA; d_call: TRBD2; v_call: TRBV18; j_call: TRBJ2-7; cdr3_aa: CASSPREGSYEQYF; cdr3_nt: TGTGCCAGCTCACCACGGGAGGGTAGTTACGAGCAGTACTTC
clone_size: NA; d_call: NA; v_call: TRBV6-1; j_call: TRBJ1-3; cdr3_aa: CASSEGGRGSGNTIYF; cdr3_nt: TGTGCCAGCAGTGAAGGGGGCAGGGGCTCTGGAAACACCATATATTTT
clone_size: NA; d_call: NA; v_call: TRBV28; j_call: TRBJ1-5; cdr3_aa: CASNSGGGAGQPQHF; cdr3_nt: TGTGCCAGCAACTCCGGTGGGGGGGCCGGACAGCCCCAGCATTTT
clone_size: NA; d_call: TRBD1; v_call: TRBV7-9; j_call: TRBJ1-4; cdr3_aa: CASSSGTATNEKLFF; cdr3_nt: TGTGCCAGCAGCTCAGGGACAGCAACTAATGAAAAACTGTTTTTT
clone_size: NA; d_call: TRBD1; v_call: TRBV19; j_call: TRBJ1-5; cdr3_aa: CASSPRTGGSNQPQHF; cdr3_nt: TGTGCCAGTAGTCCCAGGACAGGGGGTAGCAATCAGCCCCAGCATTTT
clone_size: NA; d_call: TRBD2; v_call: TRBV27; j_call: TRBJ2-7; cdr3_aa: CASSSVPRGEQYF; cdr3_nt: TGTGCCAGCAGTTCTGTGCCGCGGGGGGAGCAGTACTTC
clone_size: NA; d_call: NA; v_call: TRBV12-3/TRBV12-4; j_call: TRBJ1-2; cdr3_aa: CASGPQDGYTF; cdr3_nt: TGTGCCAGCGGCCCGCAGGATGGCTACACCTTC
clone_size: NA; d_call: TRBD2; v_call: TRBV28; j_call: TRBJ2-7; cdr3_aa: CASSLPRTSGRNEQYF; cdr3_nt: TGTGCCAGCAGTTTACCCAGGACTAGCGGGAGGAACGAGCAGTACTTC
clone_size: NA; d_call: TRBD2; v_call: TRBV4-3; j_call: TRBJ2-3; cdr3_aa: CASSQDSVAGVTDTQYF; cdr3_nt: TGCGCCAGCAGCCAAGACTCCGTGGCGGGGGTCACAGATACGCAGTATTTT
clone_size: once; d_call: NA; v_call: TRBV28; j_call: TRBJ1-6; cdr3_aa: CASSFGFDGSPLHF; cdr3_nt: TGTGCCAGCAGTTTCGGTTTTGATGGTTCACCCCTCCACTTT
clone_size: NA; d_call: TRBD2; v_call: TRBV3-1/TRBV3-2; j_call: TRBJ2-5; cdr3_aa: CASSQVSGVQETQYF; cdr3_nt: TGTGCCAGCAGCCAGGTTAGCGGGGTCCAAGAGACCCAGTACTTC
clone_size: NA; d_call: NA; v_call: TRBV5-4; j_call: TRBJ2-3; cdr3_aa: CASSPWRGRHTQYF; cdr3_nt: TGTGCCAGCAGCCCGTGGCGGGGGCGCCATACGCAGTATTTT
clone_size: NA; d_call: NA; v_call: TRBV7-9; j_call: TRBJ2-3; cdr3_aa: CASSSAEDTQYF; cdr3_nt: TGTGCCAGCAGCTCCGCGGAAGATACGCAGTATTTT
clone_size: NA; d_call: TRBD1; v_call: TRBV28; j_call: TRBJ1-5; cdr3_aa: CASSNTGGLGNQPQHF; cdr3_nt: TGTGCCAGCAGTAACACAGGGGGCTTGGGTAATCAGCCCCAGCATTTT
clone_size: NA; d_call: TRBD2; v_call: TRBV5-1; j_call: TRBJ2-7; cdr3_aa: CASSLGFGVAGERPYEQYF; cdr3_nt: TGCGCCAGCAGCTTGGGGTTCGGGGTAGCGGGGGAACGTCCCTACGAGCAGTACTTC